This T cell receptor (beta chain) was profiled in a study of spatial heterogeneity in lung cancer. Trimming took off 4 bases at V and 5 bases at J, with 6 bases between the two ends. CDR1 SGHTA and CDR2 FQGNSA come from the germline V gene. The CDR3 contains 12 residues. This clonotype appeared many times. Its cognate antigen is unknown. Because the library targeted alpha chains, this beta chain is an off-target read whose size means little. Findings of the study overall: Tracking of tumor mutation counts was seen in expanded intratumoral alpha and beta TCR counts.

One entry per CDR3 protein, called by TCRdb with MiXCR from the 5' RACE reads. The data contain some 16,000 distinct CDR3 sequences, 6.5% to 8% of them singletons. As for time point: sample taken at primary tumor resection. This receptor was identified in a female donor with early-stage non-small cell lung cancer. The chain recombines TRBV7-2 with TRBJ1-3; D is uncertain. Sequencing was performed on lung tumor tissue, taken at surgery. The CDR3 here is CASSSERNTIYF. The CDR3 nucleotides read TGTGCCAGCAGCTCGGAACGAAACACCATATATTTT.